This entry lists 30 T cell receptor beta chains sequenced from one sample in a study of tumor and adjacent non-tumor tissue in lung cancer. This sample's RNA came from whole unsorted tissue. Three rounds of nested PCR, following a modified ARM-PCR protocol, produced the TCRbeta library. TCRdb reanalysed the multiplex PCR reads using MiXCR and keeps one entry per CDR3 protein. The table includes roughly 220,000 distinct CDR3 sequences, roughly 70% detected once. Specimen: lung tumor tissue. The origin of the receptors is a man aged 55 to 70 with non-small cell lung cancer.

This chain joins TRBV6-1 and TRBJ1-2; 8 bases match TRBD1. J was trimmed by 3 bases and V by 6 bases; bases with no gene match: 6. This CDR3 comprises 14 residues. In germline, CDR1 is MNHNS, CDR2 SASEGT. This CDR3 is CASSRTGYDYGYTF. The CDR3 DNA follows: TGTGCCAGCAGCCGGACAGGGTACGACTATGGCTACACCTTC.

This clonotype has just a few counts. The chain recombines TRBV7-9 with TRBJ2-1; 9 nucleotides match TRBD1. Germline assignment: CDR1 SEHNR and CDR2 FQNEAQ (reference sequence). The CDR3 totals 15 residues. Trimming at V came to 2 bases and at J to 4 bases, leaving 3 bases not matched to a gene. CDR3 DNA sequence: TGTGCCAGCAGCTTAAGGGGACAGGGTTACAATGAGCAGTTCTTC. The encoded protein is CASSLRGQGYNEQFF.

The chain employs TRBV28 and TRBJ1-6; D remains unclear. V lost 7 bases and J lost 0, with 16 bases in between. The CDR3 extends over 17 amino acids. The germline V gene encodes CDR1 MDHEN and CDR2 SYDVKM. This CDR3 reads CASTTSGPSSYNSPLHF. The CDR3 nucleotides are TGTGCCAGCACCACGTCAGGACCCAGCTCCTATAATTCACCCCTCCACTTT.

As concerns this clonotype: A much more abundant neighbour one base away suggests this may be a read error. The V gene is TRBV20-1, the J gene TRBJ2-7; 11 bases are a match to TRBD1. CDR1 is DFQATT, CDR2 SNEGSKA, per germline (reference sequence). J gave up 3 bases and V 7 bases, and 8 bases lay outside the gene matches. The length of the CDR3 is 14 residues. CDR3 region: CSDLPGTGGYEQYF. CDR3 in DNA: TGCAGTGACCTGCCCGGGACAGGGGGCTACGAGCAGTACTTC.

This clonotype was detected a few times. CDR3 loop: CASSYGRTGQGEQYF. As DNA, the CDR3 is TGTGCCAGCAGTTACGGTCGGACAGGGCAGGGCGAGCAGTACTTC. This chain uses TRBV6-5 with TRBJ2-7, with 8 bases fitting TRBD1. This CDR3 spans 15 amino acids. Losses at the gene ends were 2 bases for V and 6 bases for J; bases not matched to a gene: 9. The germline gives CDR1 MNHEY, CDR2 SVGAGI.

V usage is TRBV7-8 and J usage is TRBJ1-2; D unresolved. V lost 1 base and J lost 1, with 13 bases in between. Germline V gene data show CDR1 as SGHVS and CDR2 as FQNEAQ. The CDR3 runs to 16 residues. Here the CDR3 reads CASSLEPGLGNYGYTF. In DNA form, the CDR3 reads TGTGCCAGCAGCTTAGAGCCGGGTTTGGGTAACTATGGCTACACCTTC.

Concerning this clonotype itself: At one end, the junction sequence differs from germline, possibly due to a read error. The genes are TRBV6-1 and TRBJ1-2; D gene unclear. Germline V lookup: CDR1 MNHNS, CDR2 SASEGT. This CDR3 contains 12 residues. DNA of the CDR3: TGTGCCAGCAGCTCCGGGAACTATGACTACACCTTC. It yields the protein CASSSGNYDYTF.

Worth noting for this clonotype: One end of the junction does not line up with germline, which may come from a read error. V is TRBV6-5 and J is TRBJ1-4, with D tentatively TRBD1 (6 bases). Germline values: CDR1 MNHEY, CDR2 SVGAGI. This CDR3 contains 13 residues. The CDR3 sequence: CARRPWTDEKLFF. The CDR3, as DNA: TGTGCCAGGAGACCCTGGACAGACGAAAAACTGTTTTTC.

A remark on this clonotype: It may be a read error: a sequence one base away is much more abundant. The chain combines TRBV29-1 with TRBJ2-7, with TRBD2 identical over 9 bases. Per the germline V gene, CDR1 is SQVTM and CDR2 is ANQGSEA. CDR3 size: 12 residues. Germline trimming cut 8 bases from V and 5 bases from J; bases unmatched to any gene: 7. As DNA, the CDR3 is TGCAGCCTTAGCGGGGGTCACGACGAGCAGTACTTC. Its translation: CSLSGGHDEQYF.

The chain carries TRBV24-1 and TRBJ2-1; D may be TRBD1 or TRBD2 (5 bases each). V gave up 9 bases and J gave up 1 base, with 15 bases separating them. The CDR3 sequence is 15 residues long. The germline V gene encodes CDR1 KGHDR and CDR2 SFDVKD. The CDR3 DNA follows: TGTGCCACCGCCCGGGGCTCTGATTCCTACAATGAGCAGTTCTTC. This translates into CATARGSDSYNEQFF.

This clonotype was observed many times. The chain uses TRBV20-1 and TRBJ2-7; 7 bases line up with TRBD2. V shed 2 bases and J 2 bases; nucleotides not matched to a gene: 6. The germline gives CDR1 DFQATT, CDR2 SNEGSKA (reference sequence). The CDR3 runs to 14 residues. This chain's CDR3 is CSARHASGAYEQYF. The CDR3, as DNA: TGCAGTGCTAGACACGCCAGCGGGGCCTACGAGCAGTACTTC.

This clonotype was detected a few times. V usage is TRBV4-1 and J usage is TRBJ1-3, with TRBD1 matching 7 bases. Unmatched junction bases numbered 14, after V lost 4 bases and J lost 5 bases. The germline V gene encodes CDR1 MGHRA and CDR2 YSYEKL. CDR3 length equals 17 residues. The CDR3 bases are TGCGCCAGCAGCCGTTCGGGCATGGAGGGGGCGAGAAACACCATATATTTT. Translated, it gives CASSRSGMEGARNTIYF.

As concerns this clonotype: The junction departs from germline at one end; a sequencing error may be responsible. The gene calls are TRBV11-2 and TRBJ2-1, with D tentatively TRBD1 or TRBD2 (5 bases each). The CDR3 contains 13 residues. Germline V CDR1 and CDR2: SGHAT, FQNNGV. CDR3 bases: TGTGCCTGCAGCGACTATACAGGTCATGAGCAGTTTTTC. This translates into CACSDYTGHEQFF.

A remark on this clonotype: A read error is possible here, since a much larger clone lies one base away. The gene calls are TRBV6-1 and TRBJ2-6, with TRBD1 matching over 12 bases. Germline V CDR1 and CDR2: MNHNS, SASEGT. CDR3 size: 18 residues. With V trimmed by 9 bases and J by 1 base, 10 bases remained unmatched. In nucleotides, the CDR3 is TGTGCCAGAAGTATCCGGGACAGGGGGCGGTCTGGGGCCAACGTCCTGACTTTC. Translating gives CARSIRDRGRSGANVLTF.

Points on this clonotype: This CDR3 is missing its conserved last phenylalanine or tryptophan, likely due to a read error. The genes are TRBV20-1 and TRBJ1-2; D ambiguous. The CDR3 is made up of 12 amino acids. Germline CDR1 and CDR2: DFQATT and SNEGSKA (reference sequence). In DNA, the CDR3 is TGCAGCGCTAGTCCGGATAACTATGGCTACACCTTA. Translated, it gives CSASPDNYGYTL.

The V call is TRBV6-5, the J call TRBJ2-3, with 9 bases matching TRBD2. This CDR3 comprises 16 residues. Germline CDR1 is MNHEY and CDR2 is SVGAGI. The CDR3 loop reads CVSGYASGGPRDTQYF. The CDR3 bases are TGTGTTAGCGGTTACGCGAGCGGGGGGCCGCGAGATACGCAGTATTTT.

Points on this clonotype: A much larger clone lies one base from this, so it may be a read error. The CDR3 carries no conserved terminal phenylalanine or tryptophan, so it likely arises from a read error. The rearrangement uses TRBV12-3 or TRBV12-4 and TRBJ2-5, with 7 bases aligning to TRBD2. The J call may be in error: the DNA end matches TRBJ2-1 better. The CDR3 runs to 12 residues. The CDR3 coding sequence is TGTGCCAGCAGTCTCGAGCGGGGAGAGCAGTTCTTA. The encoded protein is CASSLERGEQFL.

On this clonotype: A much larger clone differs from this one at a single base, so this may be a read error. The DNA of the CDR3 is TGCAGCGTTGTCAAGGACACTGAAGCTTTCTTT. This translates into CSVVKDTEAFF. This chain joins TRBV29-1 and TRBJ1-1; D remains unclear. The CDR3 totals 11 residues. Trimming removed 4 bases from V and 3 bases from J, with 6 bases in between. Germline-derived CDR1 and CDR2 are SQVTM and ANQGSEA.

CDR3 coding DNA: TGCGCCAGCAGCCAAGATGAGCTAGCGGGGGGGCAGCGAGAGACCCAGTACTTC. Translating it yields CASSQDELAGGQRETQYF. The rearrangement links TRBV4-1 to TRBJ2-5, with TRBD2 identical over 12 bases. The J segment lost 4 bases and the V segment lost 0 bases, leaving 9 bases of the junction unmatched. The CDR3 is made up of 18 amino acids. In germline, CDR1 is MGHRA, CDR2 YSYEKL.

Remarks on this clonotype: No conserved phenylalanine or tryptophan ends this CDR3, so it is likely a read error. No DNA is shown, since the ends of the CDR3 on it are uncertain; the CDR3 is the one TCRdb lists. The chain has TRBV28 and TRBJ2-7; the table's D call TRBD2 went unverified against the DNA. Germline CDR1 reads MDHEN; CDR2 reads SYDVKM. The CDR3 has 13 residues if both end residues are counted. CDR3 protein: CASSIGFREPGYS.

CDR3 protein: CASSLAPSDMHYF. Written as DNA, the CDR3 is TGTGCCAGCAGCTTAGCCCCCTCAGATATGCACTATTTT. This rearrangement joins TRBV11-2 to TRBJ2-3; D is uncertain. The CDR3 is 13 amino acids. The germline CDR1 and CDR2 sequences are SGHAT and FQNNGV. V lost 1 base and J lost 15, with 17 bases in between. Variable domain in full (rest from reference TRBV11-2 and TRBJ2-3): EAGVAQSPRYKIIEKRQSVAFWCNPISGHATLYWYQQILGQGPKLLIQFQNNGVVDDSQLPKDRFSAERLKGVDSTLKIQPAKLEDSAVYLCASSLAPSDMHYFGPGTRLTVL.

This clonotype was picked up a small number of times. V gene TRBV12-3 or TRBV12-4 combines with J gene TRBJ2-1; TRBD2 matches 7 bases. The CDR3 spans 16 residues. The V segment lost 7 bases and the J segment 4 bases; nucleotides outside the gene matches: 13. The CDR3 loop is CASTLGGTRAYNEQFF. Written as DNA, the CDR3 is TGTGCCAGCACTTTGGGGGGGACTCGCGCTTACAATGAGCAGTTCTTC.

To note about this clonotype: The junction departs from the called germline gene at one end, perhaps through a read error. Here the CDR3 reads CASSTEACLNTEAFF. As DNA, the CDR3 is TGTGCCAGCAGCACCGAGGCATGCCTGAACACTGAAGCCTTCTTT. The chain recombines TRBV5-4 with TRBJ1-1, with no clear D. Looked up from germline, CDR1 is SGHNT and CDR2 is YYREEE (reference sequence). The CDR3 spans 15 residues.

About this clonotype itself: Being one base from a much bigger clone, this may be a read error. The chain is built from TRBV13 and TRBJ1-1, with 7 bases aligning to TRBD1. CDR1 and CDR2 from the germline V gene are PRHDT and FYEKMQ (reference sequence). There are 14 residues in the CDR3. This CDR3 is CTSRTGQLNTEAFF. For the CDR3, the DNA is TGTACCAGCAGAACGGGACAGTTGAACACTGAAGCTTTCTTT.

The DNA for the CDR3 is TGCAGTGCCAAAGCGGGTGTTGGTACATGGGGGCAGTTCTTC. As protein: CSAKAGVGTWGQFF. This rearrangement joins TRBV20-1 to TRBJ2-1, with D maybe TRBD2 (6 bases). The germline V and J ends were trimmed by 6 bases and 12 bases, with 24 bases remaining between them. The CDR3 is 14 residues long. Germline CDR1 DFQATT, CDR2 SNEGSKA (reference sequence).

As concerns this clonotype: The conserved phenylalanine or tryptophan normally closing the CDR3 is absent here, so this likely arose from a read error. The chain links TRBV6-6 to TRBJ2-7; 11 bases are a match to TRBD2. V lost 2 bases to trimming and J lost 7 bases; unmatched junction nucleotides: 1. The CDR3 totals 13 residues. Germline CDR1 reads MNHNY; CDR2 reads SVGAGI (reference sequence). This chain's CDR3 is CASSYASGREQYI. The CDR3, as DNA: TGTGCCAGCAGTTACGCTAGCGGGAGGGAGCAGTACATC.

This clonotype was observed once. For the CDR3, the DNA is TGTGCCAGCGGCCCTGCAGGGGACAAAGGGAACACTGAAGCTTTCTTT. Translated, it gives CASGPAGDKGNTEAFF. V and J are TRBV4-2 and TRBJ1-1, with D perhaps matching TRBD1 (6 bases). Germline V lookup: CDR1 LGHNA, CDR2 YNFKEQ. The CDR3 runs to 16 residues. Trimming pared 8 bases from V and 1 base from J, leaving 20 bases between.

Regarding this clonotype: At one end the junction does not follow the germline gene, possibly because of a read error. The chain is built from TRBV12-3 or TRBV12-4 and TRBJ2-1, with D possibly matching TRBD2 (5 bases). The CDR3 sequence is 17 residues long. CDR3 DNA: TGTGCCAGCAGTCCTTGGACTCTCTTGGGGTCCTACAATGAGAAGTTCTTC. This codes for CASSPWTLLGSYNEKFF.

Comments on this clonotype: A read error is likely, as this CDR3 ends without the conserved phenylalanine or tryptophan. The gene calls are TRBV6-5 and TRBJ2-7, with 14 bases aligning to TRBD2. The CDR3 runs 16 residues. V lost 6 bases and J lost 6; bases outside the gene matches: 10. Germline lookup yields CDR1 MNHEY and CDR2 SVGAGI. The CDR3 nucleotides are TGTGCCAGCAGGATCGGACTAGCGGGGGGATGGGGCGAGCAGTACTTA. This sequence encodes CASRIGLAGGWGEQYL.

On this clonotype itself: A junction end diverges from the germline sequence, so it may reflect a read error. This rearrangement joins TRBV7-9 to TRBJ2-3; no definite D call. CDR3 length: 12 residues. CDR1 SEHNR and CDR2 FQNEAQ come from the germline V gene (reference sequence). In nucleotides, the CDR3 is TGTGTCAGCAGCCGGAACCCCGATACGCAGTATTTT. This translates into CVSSRNPDTQYF.